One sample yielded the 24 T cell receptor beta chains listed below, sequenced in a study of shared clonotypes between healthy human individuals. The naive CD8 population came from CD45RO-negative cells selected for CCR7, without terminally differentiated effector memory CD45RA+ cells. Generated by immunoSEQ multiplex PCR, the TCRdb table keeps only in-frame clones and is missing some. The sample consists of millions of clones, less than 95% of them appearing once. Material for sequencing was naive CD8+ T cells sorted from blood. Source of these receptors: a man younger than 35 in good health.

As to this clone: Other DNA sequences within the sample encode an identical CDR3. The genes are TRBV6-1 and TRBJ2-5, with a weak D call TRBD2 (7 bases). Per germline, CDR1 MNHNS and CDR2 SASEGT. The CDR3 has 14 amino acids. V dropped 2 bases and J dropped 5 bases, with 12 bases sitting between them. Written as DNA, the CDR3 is TGTGCCAGCAGTGAATCGGGGGGCGCGGAGACCCAGTACTTC. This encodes CASSESGGAETQYF.

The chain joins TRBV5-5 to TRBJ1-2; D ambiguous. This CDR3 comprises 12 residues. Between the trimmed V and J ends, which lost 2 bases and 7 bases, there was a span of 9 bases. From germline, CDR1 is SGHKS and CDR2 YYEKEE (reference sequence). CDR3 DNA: TGTGCCAGCAGCTTCTGGGAAGGTGGCTACACCTTC. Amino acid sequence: CASSFWEGGYTF.

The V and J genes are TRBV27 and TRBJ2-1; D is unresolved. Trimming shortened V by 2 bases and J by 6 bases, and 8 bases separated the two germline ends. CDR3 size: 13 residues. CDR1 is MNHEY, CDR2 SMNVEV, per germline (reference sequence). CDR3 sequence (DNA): TGTGCCAGCAGTTTAATGGCGACCAATGAGCAGTTCTTC. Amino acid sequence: CASSLMATNEQFF.

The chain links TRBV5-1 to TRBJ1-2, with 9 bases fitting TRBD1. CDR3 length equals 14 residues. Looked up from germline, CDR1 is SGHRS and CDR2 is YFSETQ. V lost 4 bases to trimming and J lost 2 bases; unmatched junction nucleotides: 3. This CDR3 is CASSPGTGNYGYTF. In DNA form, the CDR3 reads TGCGCCAGCAGCCCCGGGACAGGGAACTATGGCTACACCTTC. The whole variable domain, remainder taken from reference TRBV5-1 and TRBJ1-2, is KAGVTQTPRYLIKTRGQQVTLSCSPISGHRSVSWYQQTPGQGLQFLFEYFSETQRNKGNFPGRFSGRQFSNSRSEMNVSTLELGDSALYLCASSPGTGNYGYTFGSGTRLTVV.

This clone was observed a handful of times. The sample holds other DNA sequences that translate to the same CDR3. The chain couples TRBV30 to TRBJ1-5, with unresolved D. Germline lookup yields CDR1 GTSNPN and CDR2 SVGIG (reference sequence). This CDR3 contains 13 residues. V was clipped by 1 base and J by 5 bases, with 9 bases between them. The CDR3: CAWSEGRDQPQHF. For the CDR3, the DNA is TGTGCCTGGAGTGAGGGCCGGGATCAGCCCCAGCATTTT.

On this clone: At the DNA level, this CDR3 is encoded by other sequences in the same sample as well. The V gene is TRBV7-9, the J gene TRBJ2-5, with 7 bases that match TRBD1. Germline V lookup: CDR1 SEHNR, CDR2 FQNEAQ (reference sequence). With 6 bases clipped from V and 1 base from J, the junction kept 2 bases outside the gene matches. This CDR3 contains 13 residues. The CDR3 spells CASSRDSQETQYF. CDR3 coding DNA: TGTGCCAGCAGTCGGGACAGCCAAGAGACCCAGTACTTC.

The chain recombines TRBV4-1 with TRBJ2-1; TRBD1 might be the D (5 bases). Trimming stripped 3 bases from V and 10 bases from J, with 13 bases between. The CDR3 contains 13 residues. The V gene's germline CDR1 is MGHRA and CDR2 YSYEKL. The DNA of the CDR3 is TGCGCCAGCAGCCATGCAGGGATCCAGGAGCAGTTCTTC. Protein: CASSHAGIQEQFF.

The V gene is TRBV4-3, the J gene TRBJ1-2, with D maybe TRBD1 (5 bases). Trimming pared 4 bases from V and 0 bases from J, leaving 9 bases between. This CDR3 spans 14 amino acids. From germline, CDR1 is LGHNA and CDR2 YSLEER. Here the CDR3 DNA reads TGCGCCAGCAGCCCAGGGAATGCTAACTATGGCTACACCTTC. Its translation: CASSPGNANYGYTF.

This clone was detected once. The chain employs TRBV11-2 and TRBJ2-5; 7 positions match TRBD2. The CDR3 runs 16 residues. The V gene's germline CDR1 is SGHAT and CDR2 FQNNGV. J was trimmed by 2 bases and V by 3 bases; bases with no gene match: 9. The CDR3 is CASSFFPGGTQETQYF. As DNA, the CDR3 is TGTGCCAGCAGCTTTTTTCCGGGGGGAACACAAGAGACCCAGTACTTC.

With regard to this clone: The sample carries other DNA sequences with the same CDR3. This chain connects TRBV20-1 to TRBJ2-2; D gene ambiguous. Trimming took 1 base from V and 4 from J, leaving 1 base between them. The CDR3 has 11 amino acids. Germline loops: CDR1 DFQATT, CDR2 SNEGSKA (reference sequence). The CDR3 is CSARGTGELFF. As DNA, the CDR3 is TGCAGTGCTAGAGGCACCGGGGAGCTGTTTTTT.

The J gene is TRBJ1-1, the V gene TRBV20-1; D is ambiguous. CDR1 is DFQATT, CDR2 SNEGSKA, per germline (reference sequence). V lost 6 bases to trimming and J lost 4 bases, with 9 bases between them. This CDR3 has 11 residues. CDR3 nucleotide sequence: TGCAGTGCGAACTCCCCCACTGAAGCTTTCTTT. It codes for CSANSPTEAFF.

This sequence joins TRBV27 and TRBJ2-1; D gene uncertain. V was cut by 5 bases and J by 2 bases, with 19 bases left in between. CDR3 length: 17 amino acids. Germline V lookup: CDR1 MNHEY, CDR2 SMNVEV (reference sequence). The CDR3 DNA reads TGTGCCAGCAGTGGATTAAACCCTCGCCAGCCCTACAATGAGCAGTTCTTC. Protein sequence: CASSGLNPRQPYNEQFF.

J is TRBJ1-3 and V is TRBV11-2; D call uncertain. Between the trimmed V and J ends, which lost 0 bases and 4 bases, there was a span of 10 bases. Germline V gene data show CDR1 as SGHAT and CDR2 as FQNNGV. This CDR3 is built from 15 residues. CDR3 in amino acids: CASSLDPTAGNTIYF. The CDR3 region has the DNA TGTGCCAGCAGCTTAGATCCCACAGCAGGAAACACCATATATTTT. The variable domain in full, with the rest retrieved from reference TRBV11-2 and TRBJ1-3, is EAGVAQSPRYKIIEKRQSVAFWCNPISGHATLYWYQQILGQGPKLLIQFQNNGVVDDSQLPKDRFSAERLKGVDSTLKIQPAKLEDSAVYLCASSLDPTAGNTIYFGEGSWLTVV.

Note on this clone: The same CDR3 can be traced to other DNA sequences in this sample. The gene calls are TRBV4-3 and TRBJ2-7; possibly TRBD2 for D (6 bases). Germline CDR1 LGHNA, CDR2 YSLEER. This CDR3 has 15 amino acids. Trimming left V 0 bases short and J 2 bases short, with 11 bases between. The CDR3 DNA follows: TGCGCCAGCAGCCAAGATCGGGGGACCGCCTACGAGCAGTACTTC. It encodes CASSQDRGTAYEQYF.

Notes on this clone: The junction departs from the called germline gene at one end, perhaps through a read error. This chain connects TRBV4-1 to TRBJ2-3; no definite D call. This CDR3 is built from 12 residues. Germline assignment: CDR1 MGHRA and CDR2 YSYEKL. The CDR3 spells CASSQVGRDWFF. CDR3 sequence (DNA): TGCGCCAGCAGCCAAGTCGGACGAGACTGGTTTTTT.

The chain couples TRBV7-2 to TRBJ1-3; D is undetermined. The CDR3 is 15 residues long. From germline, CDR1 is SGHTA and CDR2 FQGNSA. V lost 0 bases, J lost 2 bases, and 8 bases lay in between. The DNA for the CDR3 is TGTGCCAGCAGCTTAGCTAGGGAAACTGGAAACACCATATATTTT. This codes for CASSLARETGNTIYF.

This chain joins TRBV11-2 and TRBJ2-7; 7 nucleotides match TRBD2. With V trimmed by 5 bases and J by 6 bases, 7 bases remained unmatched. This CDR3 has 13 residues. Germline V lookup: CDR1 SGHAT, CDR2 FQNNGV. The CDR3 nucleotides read TGTGCCAGCAGCCCGGGGACTACTGCCGAGCAGTACTTC. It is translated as CASSPGTTAEQYF.

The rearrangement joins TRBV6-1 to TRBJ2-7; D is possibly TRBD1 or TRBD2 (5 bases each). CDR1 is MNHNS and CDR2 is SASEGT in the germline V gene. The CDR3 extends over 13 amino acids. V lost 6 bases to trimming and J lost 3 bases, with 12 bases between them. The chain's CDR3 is CASSAGAGYEQYF. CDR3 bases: TGTGCCAGCAGCGCTGGGGCGGGCTACGAGCAGTACTTC.

Here the CDR3 DNA reads TGTGCCACCCAACCAGGTCCTCTCGGGGCCAACGTCCTGACTTTC. It codes for CATQPGPLGANVLTF. This rearrangement joins TRBV6-5 to TRBJ2-6; D unresolved. Trimming removed 10 bases at V and 4 bases at J, with 17 bases between. The CDR3 contains 15 residues. Germline CDR1 reads MNHEY; CDR2 reads SVGAGI.

CDR3 residues: CASSYSKGPWDEQYF. The CDR3 DNA reads TGTGCCAGCAGTTACTCGAAGGGTCCCTGGGACGAGCAGTACTTC. The rearrangement links TRBV6-5 to TRBJ2-7, with D uncertain. Germline-derived CDR1 and CDR2 are MNHEY and SVGAGI. The CDR3 contains 15 residues. V lost 0 bases, J lost 5 bases, and 14 bases lay in between.

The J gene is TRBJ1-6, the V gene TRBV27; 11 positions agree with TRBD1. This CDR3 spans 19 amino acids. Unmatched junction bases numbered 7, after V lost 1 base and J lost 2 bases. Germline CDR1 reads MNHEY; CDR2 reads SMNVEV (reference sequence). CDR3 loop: CASSLWARTGGPYNSPLHF. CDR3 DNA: TGTGCCAGCAGTTTATGGGCCCGGACAGGGGGCCCCTATAATTCACCCCTCCACTTT.

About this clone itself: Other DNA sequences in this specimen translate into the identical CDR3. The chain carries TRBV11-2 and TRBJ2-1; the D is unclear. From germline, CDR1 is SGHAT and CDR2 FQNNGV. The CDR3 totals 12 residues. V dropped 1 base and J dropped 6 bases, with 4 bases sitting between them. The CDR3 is CASSLVTNEQFF. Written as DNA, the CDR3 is TGTGCCAGCAGCTTAGTGACCAATGAGCAGTTCTTC.

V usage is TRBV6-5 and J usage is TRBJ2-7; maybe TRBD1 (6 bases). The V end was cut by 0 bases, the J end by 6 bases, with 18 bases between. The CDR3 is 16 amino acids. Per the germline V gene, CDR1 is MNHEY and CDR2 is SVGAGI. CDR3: CASSYSSSWGLGEQYF. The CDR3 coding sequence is TGTGCCAGCAGTTACTCGAGCTCCTGGGGGCTCGGCGAGCAGTACTTC.

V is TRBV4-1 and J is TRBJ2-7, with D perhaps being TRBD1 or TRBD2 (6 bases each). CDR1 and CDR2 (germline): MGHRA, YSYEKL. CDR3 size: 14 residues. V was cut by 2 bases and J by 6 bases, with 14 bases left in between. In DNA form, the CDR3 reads TGCGCCAGCAGCCAAATCGGGGGCGTGGGCGAGCAGTACTTC. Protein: CASSQIGGVGEQYF.